This TCR beta chain was profiled in a study of shared clonotypes between healthy human individuals. Findings and limits, study-wide: Clonotypes which were not shared had lower generation probabilities than clonotypes that all four donors shared.

In regard to this clone: What it binds is unknown. Other nucleotide sequences in the sample specify the same CDR3.

The assay was immunoSEQ multiplex PCR, and TCRdb's table has in-frame clones only and misses some. The sample lists roughly 2.4 million clones; around 95% were seen once. Germline lookup yields CDR1 MNHEY and CDR2 SVGAGI. The V gene lost 0 bases and the J gene lost 3 bases, with 9 bases spanning the gap. The CDR3 spans 14 residues. The chain combines TRBV6-5 with TRBJ2-7; possible D gene TRBD2, 6 bases. Sequenced material: naive CD4+ T cells sorted from blood. Subset noted: CD45RA+ positively selected. This sequence originates from a man between 18 and 35 years old in good health. The CDR3 sequence: CASSYSAGGYEQYF. The CDR3 nucleotides are TGTGCCAGCAGTTACTCAGCCGGGGGCTACGAGCAGTACTTC.